This TCR beta chain was captured by sequencing in a study of shared clonotypes between healthy human individuals. Measured with immunoSEQ multiplex PCR; TCRdb has only the in-frame clones, and not every one. This sample yields approximately 620,000 clones, of which around 97% are seen a single time; roughly 0.05% belongs to the top ten. With 4 bases clipped from V and 4 bases from J, the junction kept 9 bases outside the gene matches. CDR3 length equals 16 residues. CDR1 and CDR2 from the germline V gene are MNHEY and SMNVEV (reference sequence). The chain couples TRBV27 to TRBJ2-7, with 11 bases matching TRBD1. The sequence was collected from a woman in her twenties or thirties in good health. The sequenced material came from naive CD4+ T cells sorted from blood. Regarding subset: CD45RA+ positively selected. The CDR3 loop is CASSSPGQGAGYEQYF. In nucleotides, the CDR3 is TGTGCCAGCAGTTCACCCGGACAGGGGGCGGGTTACGAGCAGTACTTC.